The present entry profiles one TCR beta chain with its context. Original processing methods: Scientists estimated how many nucleated cells there were by amplifying reference gene primers. This table comes from immunoSEQ multiplex PCR, and its TCRdb copy is limited to in-frame clones, with some not included. For V, J and clone size, that table is used; D and trimming come from the DNA. The sample lists approximately 130,000 clones, approximately 80% occurring once. These data belong to a study of blood T cell repertoires in COVID-19. Turning to the study itself: Samples representing acute and convalescent COVID-19 were sourced from the United States, Italy and Spain. T cells, B-cell-depleted T cells, or PBMCs supplied cDNA or gDNA.

The specimen was peripheral blood. This clonotype was sampled from an elderly man with acute or convalescent COVID-19.

For the CDR3, the DNA is TGTGCCAGCAGCGTGAGCGGGGGGACAGATACGCAGTATTTT. Its protein is CASSVSGGTDTQYF. The chain couples TRBV9 to TRBJ2-3; 9 bases fit TRBD2. Germline-derived CDR1 and CDR2 are SGDLS and YYNGEE. This CDR3 has 14 amino acids. V lost 2 bases, J lost 3 bases, and 1 base stayed unmatched.